This T cell receptor (beta chain) was observed in a study of blood T cell repertoires in COVID-19. Study-level information: COVID-19 samples, acute and convalescent, were from the United States, Italy and Spain. The analysed material was cDNA or gDNA that came from T cells, B-cell-depleted T cells, or PBMCs.

Authors' processing steps: For nucleated cells, counts were estimated from reference gene primer amplification. Assay used: immunoSEQ multiplex PCR; TCRdb lists only in-frame clones, some missing. V, J and clone size were drawn from that table, and D and trimming were deduced from the DNA. Among approximately 97,000 clones listed, about 85% were seen once. The CDR3 has 13 residues. With 2 bases clipped from V and 3 bases from J, the junction kept 2 bases outside the gene matches. CDR1 is SGHRS and CDR2 is YFSETQ in the germline V gene. The chain couples TRBV5-1 to TRBJ2-7; 7 positions agree with TRBD2. The sample consisted of peripheral blood. The sequence was collected from a man between 45 and 60 years old with active COVID-19. The CDR3 region is CASSLTGGYEQYF. CDR3 DNA: TGCGCCAGCAGCTTAACGGGAGGCTACGAGCAGTACTTC.